This T cell receptor (beta chain) is from a study of CD8 T cells in Susac syndrome. Study observations and caveats: The study acknowledged a relatively small number of individuals in its TCR sequencing and HLA analysis.

Trimming took 1 base from V and 1 from J, leaving 7 bases between them. This CDR3 has 14 residues. Germline CDR1 and CDR2: MNHEY and SVGAGI. From blood CD8+ and CD4+ T cells, TCR beta sequences were generated. RNA totalling roughly 0.45 to 1 ug underwent reverse transcription with random hexamers. One entry per CDR3 protein, called by TCRdb with MiXCR from the immunoSEQ multiplex PCR reads. Of roughly 100,000 distinct CDR3 sequences listed, less than 95% were seen once; the top ten hold around 0.38%. On this clonotype itself: Its antigen is as yet unknown.

What was sequenced was CD8+ T cells from PBMCs. This TCR was sampled from a human donor with Susac syndrome. The chain has TRBV6-5 and TRBJ1-1; maybe TRBD1 (6 bases). The CDR3 bases are TGTGCCAGCAGTTACTTGACAGGGAACACTGAAGCTTTCTTT. This codes for CASSYLTGNTEAFF.